These T cell receptor beta chains were read from a single sample in a study of vaccination and CD4 T cells after COVID-19. One entry per CDR3 protein, called by TCRdb with MiXCR from the PCR reads. The table records 12,000 or so distinct CDR3 sequences, roughly half of them present only once. Antigens of these TCRs are unknown. The sample consisted of cultured CD4+ T cells from blood, taken after SARS-CoV-2 vaccination. These receptors all stem from a human donor with COVID-19. The CDR3 runs from the conserved cysteine through the conserved F or W. The order of the fields is V gene, clone size, J gene, D gene, CDR3 DNA, CDR3 protein. D genes are given only for firm matches. Some rows mark clone size as missing; the rest say once, few, many or name a class of expanded clone.

v_call: TRBV20-1
clone_size: few
j_call: TRBJ1-5
d_call: TRBD1
cdr3_nt: TGCAGTGCTGCTACAGGGGAGCCTCAGCCCCAGCATTTT
cdr3_aa: CSAATGEPQPQHF

v_call: TRBV6-1
clone_size: NA
j_call: TRBJ2-2
d_call: TRBD2
cdr3_nt: TGTGCCAGCAGACTGACTAGCGGGGGGACCGGGGAGCTGTTTTTT
cdr3_aa: CASRLTSGGTGELFF

v_call: TRBV18
clone_size: few
j_call: TRBJ2-3
d_call: NA
cdr3_nt: TGTGCCAGCTCATCCCGACAGAGCACAGATACGCAGTATTTT
cdr3_aa: CASSSRQSTDTQYF

v_call: TRBV6-1
clone_size: few
j_call: TRBJ2-7
d_call: NA
cdr3_nt: TGTGCCAGCAGCATAGGACACCCGAGGGACGAGCAGTACTTC
cdr3_aa: CASSIGHPRDEQYF

v_call: TRBV20-1
clone_size: NA
j_call: TRBJ2-1
d_call: TRBD2
cdr3_nt: TGCAGTGCCACCACTAGAGCGGGGGGTTATGAGCAGTTCTTC
cdr3_aa: CSATTRAGGYEQFF

v_call: TRBV28
clone_size: NA
j_call: TRBJ1-2
d_call: NA
cdr3_nt: TGTGCCAGCAGTTCCCCCGACAGGTCTAACTATGGCTACACCTTC
cdr3_aa: CASSSPDRSNYGYTF

v_call: TRBV15
clone_size: NA
j_call: TRBJ1-1
d_call: NA
cdr3_nt: TGTGCCACCAGCAGAGATGGTTCGATGATCGTCACTGAAGCTTTCTTT
cdr3_aa: CATSRDGSMIVTEAFF

v_call: TRBV7-9
clone_size: NA
j_call: TRBJ2-5
d_call: TRBD1
cdr3_nt: TGTGCCAGCAGCTTAGGAGGACAGGTCGGGGAGACCCAGTACTTC
cdr3_aa: CASSLGGQVGETQYF

v_call: TRBV7-3
clone_size: NA
j_call: TRBJ2-2
d_call: TRBD1
cdr3_nt: TGTGCCAGCAGCCAGGACAGGGTGGACACCGGGGAGCTGTTTTTT
cdr3_aa: CASSQDRVDTGELFF

v_call: TRBV20-1
clone_size: NA
j_call: TRBJ2-7
d_call: NA
cdr3_nt: TGCAGTGCTACCAGGACTCGGTTGGGAGGCGAGCAGTACTTC
cdr3_aa: CSATRTRLGGEQYF

v_call: TRBV20-1
clone_size: NA
j_call: TRBJ2-1
d_call: NA
cdr3_nt: TGCAGCCTTAAAGTGGGACAAGTTGAGCAGTTCTTC
cdr3_aa: CSLKVGQVEQFF

v_call: TRBV2
clone_size: NA
j_call: TRBJ2-4
d_call: TRBD1
cdr3_nt: TGTGCCAGCAGACAGGGACAGGGGATATTAAGGAACATTCAGTACTTC
cdr3_aa: CASRQGQGILRNIQYF

v_call: TRBV7-8
clone_size: few
j_call: TRBJ1-1
d_call: NA
cdr3_nt: TGTGCCAGCAGCTCCCGTCTGGGGGGCACTGAAGCTTTCTTT
cdr3_aa: CASSSRLGGTEAFF

v_call: TRBV7-2
clone_size: NA
j_call: TRBJ2-5
d_call: NA
cdr3_nt: TGTGCCAGCAGCTCCTTGAGTTCCCAGTACTTC
cdr3_aa: CASSSLSSQYF

v_call: TRBV9
clone_size: once
j_call: TRBJ1-1
d_call: NA
cdr3_nt: TGTGCCAGCAGCGCGCGAGGGAACACTGAAGCTTTCTTT
cdr3_aa: CASSARGNTEAFF

v_call: TRBV27
clone_size: NA
j_call: TRBJ1-2
d_call: TRBD1
cdr3_nt: TGTGCCAGCAGGGAGGGACAGGGATACTATGGCTACACCTTC
cdr3_aa: CASREGQGYYGYTF

v_call: TRBV7-3
clone_size: NA
j_call: TRBJ1-1
d_call: NA
cdr3_nt: TGTGCCAGCAGCTTAACGCAGGGCCACACTGAAGCTTTCTTT
cdr3_aa: CASSLTQGHTEAFF

v_call: TRBV7-9
clone_size: medium-sized
j_call: TRBJ1-6
d_call: TRBD1
cdr3_nt: TGTGCCAGCAGCTTAAGGGGGCAGGGCAGCTCCTATAATTCACCCCTCCACTTT
cdr3_aa: CASSLRGQGSSYNSPLHF

v_call: TRBV7-9
clone_size: NA
j_call: TRBJ1-1
d_call: NA
cdr3_nt: TGTGCCAGCAGCTTAGACCCGCTGAACACTGAAGCTTTCTTT
cdr3_aa: CASSLDPLNTEAFF

v_call: TRBV7-3
clone_size: NA
j_call: TRBJ1-1
d_call: NA
cdr3_nt: TGTGCCAGCAGCTTGGCGGGGACTGTGGGCACTGAAGCTTTCTTT
cdr3_aa: CASSLAGTVGTEAFF

v_call: TRBV6-5
clone_size: NA
j_call: TRBJ2-7
d_call: NA
cdr3_nt: TGTGCCAGCCGTTACCAAATGGCGTGGGGCTCCGAGCAGTACTTC
cdr3_aa: CASRYQMAWGSEQYF

v_call: TRBV7-2
clone_size: large
j_call: TRBJ2-2
d_call: TRBD1
cdr3_nt: TGTGCCAGCAGCTCAGGACAGGGGATATCCGGGGAGCTGTTTTTT
cdr3_aa: CASSSGQGISGELFF

v_call: TRBV20-1
clone_size: NA
j_call: TRBJ2-2
d_call: NA
cdr3_nt: TGCAGTGCTAAGATACCAGGACGGACCGGGGAGCTGTTTTTT
cdr3_aa: CSAKIPGRTGELFF

v_call: TRBV20-1
clone_size: NA
j_call: TRBJ2-5
d_call: NA
cdr3_nt: TGCAGTGCTAGCCCCCTAGAGACCCAGTACTTC
cdr3_aa: CSASPLETQYF

v_call: TRBV19
clone_size: NA
j_call: TRBJ2-7
d_call: TRBD1
cdr3_nt: TGTGCCAGTAGTACGACAGGGAGCTCCTACGAGCAGTACTTC
cdr3_aa: CASSTTGSSYEQYF

v_call: TRBV2
clone_size: NA
j_call: TRBJ1-2
d_call: TRBD1
cdr3_nt: TGTGCCAGCAGTCGACAGGGAAACTATGGCTACACCTTC
cdr3_aa: CASSRQGNYGYTF

v_call: TRBV6-1
clone_size: NA
j_call: TRBJ2-1
d_call: TRBD1
cdr3_nt: TGTGCCAGCAGTGTCAGGGGGAGTGAGCAGTTCTTC
cdr3_aa: CASSVRGSEQFF

v_call: TRBV6-1
clone_size: NA
j_call: TRBJ1-5
d_call: NA
cdr3_nt: TGTGCCAGCAGTAAATACACCTTTCAGCCCCAGCATTTT
cdr3_aa: CASSKYTFQPQHF

v_call: TRBV11-2
clone_size: NA
j_call: TRBJ1-1
d_call: NA
cdr3_nt: TGTGCCAGCAGCCTCGCACAGTCCATCAAAGCTTTCTTT
cdr3_aa: CASSLAQSIKAFF

v_call: TRBV19
clone_size: NA
j_call: TRBJ1-2
d_call: NA
cdr3_nt: TGTGCCAGTAATGCTCGAGCGGGGAACAGTGGCTACACCTTC
cdr3_aa: CASNARAGNSGYTF

v_call: TRBV6-1
clone_size: few
j_call: TRBJ1-6
d_call: NA
cdr3_nt: TGTGCCAGCAGCCCCACACTCCAATCACCCCTCCACTTT
cdr3_aa: CASSPTLQSPLHF

v_call: TRBV6-1
clone_size: few
j_call: TRBJ1-2
d_call: TRBD1
cdr3_nt: TGTGCCAGCAGGGAACCCGGGACAGGGGATTATGGCTACACCTTC
cdr3_aa: CASREPGTGDYGYTF

v_call: TRBV20-1
clone_size: NA
j_call: TRBJ1-5
d_call: NA
cdr3_nt: TGCAGTGCTAGAAGGGCTTCGCAGCCCCAGCATTTT
cdr3_aa: CSARRASQPQHF

v_call: TRBV11-2
clone_size: NA
j_call: TRBJ2-1
d_call: NA
cdr3_nt: TGTGCCAGCAGCTCGGGGGAAATTTACAATGAGCAGTTCTTC
cdr3_aa: CASSSGEIYNEQFF

v_call: TRBV20-1
clone_size: medium-sized
j_call: TRBJ1-1
d_call: TRBD1
cdr3_nt: TGCAGTGCTAGATACAGGGGGATGAACACTGAAGCTTTCTTT
cdr3_aa: CSARYRGMNTEAFF

v_call: TRBV20-1
clone_size: NA
j_call: TRBJ1-5
d_call: NA
cdr3_nt: TGCAGTGCTAGAGATTTTGGGCCGAACAATCAGCCCCAGCATTTT
cdr3_aa: CSARDFGPNNQPQHF

v_call: TRBV20-1
clone_size: NA
j_call: TRBJ2-4
d_call: TRBD2
cdr3_nt: TGCAGTGCTACCATTAGCGGGGGGGCGGACATTCAGTACTTC
cdr3_aa: CSATISGGADIQYF

v_call: TRBV20-1
clone_size: NA
j_call: TRBJ2-3
d_call: TRBD2
cdr3_nt: TGCAGTGCTTCTCTGGCGGGGGGCACAGATACGCAGTATTTT
cdr3_aa: CSASLAGGTDTQYF

v_call: TRBV27
clone_size: few
j_call: TRBJ2-7
d_call: TRBD1
cdr3_nt: TGTGCCAGCAGTCCATTGGACAGGCCGGGGGAGCAGTACTTC
cdr3_aa: CASSPLDRPGEQYF

v_call: TRBV6-1
clone_size: NA
j_call: TRBJ1-1
d_call: NA
cdr3_nt: TGTGCCAGCAGTGAACGGACGGTGAACACTGAAGCTTTCTTT
cdr3_aa: CASSERTVNTEAFF

v_call: TRBV6-5
clone_size: few
j_call: TRBJ1-6
d_call: NA
cdr3_nt: TGTGCCAGCAGTTACTCTCAGGGGACACCCCTCCACTTT
cdr3_aa: CASSYSQGTPLHF